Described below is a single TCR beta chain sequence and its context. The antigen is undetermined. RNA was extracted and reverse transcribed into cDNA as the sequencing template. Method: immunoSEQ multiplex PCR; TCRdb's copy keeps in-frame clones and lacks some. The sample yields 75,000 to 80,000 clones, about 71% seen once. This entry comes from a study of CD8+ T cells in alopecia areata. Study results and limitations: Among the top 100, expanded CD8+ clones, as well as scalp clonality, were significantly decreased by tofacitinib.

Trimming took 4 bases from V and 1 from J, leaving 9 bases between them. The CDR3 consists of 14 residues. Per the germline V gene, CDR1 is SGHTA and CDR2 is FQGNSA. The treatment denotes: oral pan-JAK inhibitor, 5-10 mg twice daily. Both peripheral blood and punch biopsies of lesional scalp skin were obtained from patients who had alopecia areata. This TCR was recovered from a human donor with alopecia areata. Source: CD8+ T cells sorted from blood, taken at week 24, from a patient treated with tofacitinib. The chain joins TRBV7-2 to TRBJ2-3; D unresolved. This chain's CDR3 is CASSSSGGTDTQYF. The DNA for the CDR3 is TGTGCCAGCAGCTCCTCTGGGGGCACAGATACGCAGTATTTT.